What follows are 3 T cell receptor beta chains derived from one specimen sequenced in a study of beta chain features in type 1 diabetes. General observations from the study: TCRB CDR3s were moderately but significantly shorter in Type 1 diabetes patients in all four CD4+ subsets.

Reverse transcription of all isolated RNA meant that expressed TCRB transcripts were sequenced. The assay was immunoSEQ multiplex PCR, and TCRdb's table has in-frame clones only and misses some. The sample yields about 300,000 clones, roughly 12% seen once. Their recognized antigens are unknown. The sample consisted of naive CD4+ T cells from blood. The receptors derive from a woman aged 18 to 35 with type 1 diabetes.

This clone was found a few times. The chain recombines TRBV4-3 with TRBJ1-5, with D possibly TRBD1 on 5 matching bases. The CDR3 spans 15 residues. The V and J ends lost 0 bases and 4 bases respectively, with 10 bases between them. Germline V lookup: CDR1 LGHNA, CDR2 YSLEER. The CDR3 sequence is CASSQDRPGNQPQHF. DNA for the CDR3: TGCGCCAGCAGCCAAGATCGGCCAGGGAATCAGCCCCAGCATTTT.

The V and J genes are TRBV5-1 and TRBJ2-3; TRBD2 matches 7 bases. Germline loops: CDR1 SGHRS, CDR2 YFSETQ. J lost 1 base, V lost 0 bases, and 5 bases had no gene match. The CDR3 has 16 amino acids. CDR3 nucleotide sequence: TGCGCCAGCAGCTTGGGGGCTAGCGGACGCACAGATACGCAGTATTTT. Translated, it gives CASSLGASGRTDTQYF.

The chain combines TRBV7-9 with TRBJ1-2; D perhaps matches TRBD1 (5 bases). The V end lost 1 base, the J end lost 4 bases, and 7 bases lay between the germline ends. The CDR3 sequence is 13 residues long. Per germline, CDR1 SEHNR and CDR2 FQNEAQ (reference sequence). The CDR3 is CASSLETVYGYTF. The CDR3 coding sequence is TGTGCCAGCAGCTTAGAGACAGTCTATGGCTACACCTTC.